Below are 20 T cell receptor beta chains sequenced from a single sample in a study of blood T cell repertoires in COVID-19. Assay: immunoSEQ multiplex PCR; the TCRdb copy retains only in-frame clones and omits some. The sample includes 250,000 to 400,000 clones, approximately 88% of them seen just once. The sequencing input was peripheral blood. The receptors derive from a woman aged 30 to 39 with COVID-19, enrolled during active disease.

V and J are TRBV2 and TRBJ2-1; TRBD2 agrees at 7 bases. The CDR3 loop spans 15 amino acids. Germline CDR1 and CDR2: SNHLY and FYNNEI. The junction had 10 bases not matched to a gene; V was cut back by 5 bases and J by 6 bases. The CDR3 region is CASSSSIAGGNEQFF. CDR3 nucleotides: TGTGCCAGCAGTTCCTCCATAGCGGGCGGCAATGAGCAGTTCTTC. The entire variable domain, with the rest obtained from reference TRBV2 and TRBJ2-1, is as follows: EPEVTQTPSHQVTQMGQEVILRCVPISNHLYFYWYRQILGQKVEFLVSFYNNEISEKSEIFDDQFSVERPDGSNFTLKIRSTKLEDSAMYFCASSSSIAGGNEQFFGPGTRLTVL.

The rearrangement uses TRBV4-1 and TRBJ1-5, with TRBD1 matching over 9 bases. The CDR3 sequence is 20 residues long. Trimming at V came to 0 bases and at J to 1 base, leaving 13 bases not matched to a gene. Germline lookup yields CDR1 MGHRA and CDR2 YSYEKL. In nucleotides, the CDR3 is TGCGCCAGCAGCCAAGATTGGTACAGGGGGCGCCCTGAAAGCAATCAGCCCCAGCATTTT. Protein sequence: CASSQDWYRGRPESNQPQHF.

This clone appeared a few times. The V and J genes are TRBV6-2 or TRBV6-3 and TRBJ1-5; no reliable D call. There are 16 residues in the CDR3. The germline V and J ends were trimmed by 7 bases and 1 base, with 17 bases remaining between them. Germline V gene lookup returns CDR1 MNHEY and CDR2 SVGEGT. The CDR3 region has the DNA TGTGCCAGCACCCCCCAACCGGGGAGCAGCAATCAGCCCCAGCATTTT. Its protein product is CASTPQPGSSNQPQHF.

CDR3 sequence: CASSQGTGVNFLDSPLHF. CDR3 DNA: TGTGCCAGCAGCCAGGGGACAGGGGTCAACTTCTTAGATTCACCCCTCCACTTT. The V and J genes are TRBV3-1 (or the pseudogene TRBV3-2) and TRBJ1-6; TRBD1 matches at 10 bases. Germline-derived CDR1 and CDR2 are LGHDT and YNNKEL (reference sequence). J lost 8 bases, V lost 3 bases, and 13 bases had no gene match. This CDR3 comprises 18 residues.

The chain joins TRBV5-6 to TRBJ2-7; TRBD1 aligns across 8 bases. Trimming at V came to 1 base and at J to 0 bases, leaving 3 bases not matched to a gene. The CDR3 runs 15 residues. Germline V gene lookup returns CDR1 SGHDT and CDR2 YYEEEE. CDR3 DNA sequence: TGTGCCAGCAGCTTGAGAGGACAGGGCTCCTACGAGCAGTACGTC. This translates into CASSLRGQGSYEQYV.

The chain employs TRBV2 and TRBJ2-7; D unresolved. This CDR3 has 13 amino acids. Germline lookup yields CDR1 SNHLY and CDR2 FYNNEI. Trimming shortened V by 7 bases and J by 0 bases, and 10 bases separated the two germline ends. CDR3 amino acids: CASNLVRSYEQYV. Written as DNA, the CDR3 is TGTGCCAGCAATCTCGTCCGCTCCTACGAGCAGTACGTC.

CDR3 bases: TGTGCCAGCAGAGGGACTAGCGTAACCTACGAGCAGTACGTC. This codes for CASRGTSVTYEQYV. The genes are TRBV2 and TRBJ2-7, with 10 bases identical to TRBD2. V shed 6 bases, J shed 2 bases, and the junction held 4 bases outside the gene matches. The CDR3 has 14 residues. Germline V lookup: CDR1 SNHLY, CDR2 FYNNEI.

This clone appeared a single time. The CDR3 sequence is CASSRQGGTGELFF. The CDR3 coding sequence is TGTGCCAGCAGCCGACAGGGAGGAACCGGGGAGCTGTTTTTT. V and J are TRBV6-5 and TRBJ2-2, with D perhaps matching TRBD1 (7 bases). V was pared by 6 bases and J by 5 bases, with 13 bases between. The CDR3 consists of 14 residues. CDR1 and CDR2 from the germline V gene are MNHEY and SVGAGI.

The gene calls are TRBV5-6 and TRBJ1-2; D gene uncertain. The CDR3 loop spans 13 amino acids. Trimming shortened V by 6 bases and J by 5 bases, and 14 bases separated the two germline ends. Germline values: CDR1 SGHDT, CDR2 YYEEEE. The CDR3 sequence is CASKLGGIYGYTF. Here the CDR3 DNA reads TGTGCCAGCAAGCTGGGAGGCATTTATGGCTACACCTTC.

CDR3 bases: TGCGCCAGCCGATTTTCAGGGGTTAGAACCGGGGAGCTGTTTTTT. It codes for CASRFSGVRTGELFF. This chain joins TRBV10-2 and TRBJ2-2; maybe TRBD1 (6 bases). V lost 8 bases and J lost 5, with 18 bases in between. The CDR3 loop spans 15 amino acids. Germline CDR1 and CDR2: WSHSY and SAAADI.

V and J are TRBV19 and TRBJ2-7; perhaps TRBD2 as D (6 bases). This CDR3 has 15 amino acids. The V gene's germline CDR1 is LNHDA and CDR2 SQIVND (reference sequence). V lost 3 bases and J lost 3, with 15 bases in between. This CDR3 is CASSMGGGTGYEQYF. CDR3 DNA: TGTGCCAGTAGTATGGGGGGAGGAACTGGCTACGAGCAGTACTTC. The full variable domain, rest sourced from reference TRBV19 and TRBJ2-7, is DGGITQSPKYLFRKEGQNVTLSCEQNLNHDAMYWYRQDPGQGLRLIYYSQIVNDFQKGDIAEGYSVSREKKESFPLTVTSAQKNPTAFYLCASSMGGGTGYEQYFGPGTRLTVT.

The DNA for the CDR3 is TGTGCCACGGCGGGACTAGCGGGGGGTAGGGAGACCCAGTACTTC. Translating gives CATAGLAGGRETQYF. The chain couples TRBV15 to TRBJ2-5; TRBD2 aligns across 15 bases. Germline V gene data show CDR1 as LNHNV and CDR2 as YYDKDF (reference sequence). CDR3 length: 15 amino acids. V was pared by 9 bases and J by 5 bases, with 7 bases of the junction left unmatched.

The J gene is TRBJ1-4, the V gene TRBV5-1; D is uncertain. Germline V CDR1 and CDR2: SGHRS, YFSETQ. Trimming removed 0 bases from V and 3 bases from J, with 12 bases in between. This CDR3 has 16 amino acids. CDR3 in amino acids: CASSLAHRVPNEKLFF. In DNA, the CDR3 is TGCGCCAGCAGCTTGGCCCATCGGGTCCCTAATGAAAAACTGTTTTTT.

This clone was counted a few times. The rearrangement joins TRBV7-8 to TRBJ1-3, with D tentatively TRBD1 (5 bases). Between the trimmed V and J ends, which lost 3 bases and 1 base, there was a span of 22 bases. The CDR3 is made up of 19 amino acids. Germline-derived CDR1 and CDR2 are SGHVS and FQNEAQ. For the CDR3, the DNA is TGTGCCAGCAGCTTTTACCTTACAAGAGGACAAGCTTCTGGAAACACCATATATTTT. Protein: CASSFYLTRGQASGNTIYF.

V gene TRBV11-3 combines with J gene TRBJ2-5, with 9 positions matching TRBD1. There are 16 residues in the CDR3. Germline V CDR1 and CDR2: SGHNT, YENEEA. V lost 2 bases to trimming and J lost 1 base; unmatched junction nucleotides: 5. The DNA of the CDR3 is TGTGCCAGCAGCTTAAACGGACAGGGGCGCCAAGAGACCCAGTACTTC. Its translation is CASSLNGQGRQETQYF.

The J gene is TRBJ1-1, the V gene TRBV29-1; D uncertain. This CDR3 is 11 amino acids long. V lost 5 bases, J lost 3 bases, and 7 bases lay in between. Germline-derived CDR1 and CDR2 are SQVTM and ANQGSEA. DNA of the CDR3: TGCAGCGTTCCCGAGTACACTGAAGCTTTCTTT. Protein product: CSVPEYTEAFF.

The V and J genes are TRBV15 and TRBJ1-4; 8 bases are a match to TRBD1. The J segment lost 3 bases and the V segment lost 2 bases, leaving 5 bases of the junction unmatched. Germline CDR1 and CDR2: LNHNV and YYDKDF (reference sequence). This CDR3 spans 16 amino acids. The CDR3 protein is CATSRLTGVANEKLFF. The CDR3 coding sequence is TGTGCCACCAGCAGATTGACAGGGGTAGCTAATGAAAAACTGTTTTTT.

This chain uses TRBV7-9 with TRBJ2-3; D not certain. With 5 bases removed from V and 5 bases from J, the gap between germline ends came to 11 bases. Germline CDR1 is SEHNR and CDR2 is FQNEAQ (reference sequence). The CDR3 is made up of 13 amino acids. The CDR3: CASSDTRQDTQYF. The DNA for the CDR3 is TGTGCCAGCAGCGACACCAGGCAAGATACGCAGTATTTT.

J is TRBJ2-7 and V is TRBV12-3 or TRBV12-4; D uncertain. V lost 6 bases and J 4 bases, leaving 10 bases between the germline ends. This CDR3 is 12 amino acids long. The CDR3 loop is CASRSRGYEQYF. CDR3 nucleotide sequence: TGTGCCAGCAGATCACGAGGATACGAGCAGTACTTC.

J is TRBJ1-1 and V is TRBV11-3; TRBD1 agrees at 8 bases. Germline V lookup: CDR1 SGHNT, CDR2 YENEEA. CDR3 length: 16 amino acids. After removal of 5 bases from V and 6 bases from J, the junction contained 14 bases not matched to a gene. The DNA for the CDR3 is TGTGCCAGCAGCCGCAGTTCCAACAGGGGGATCCCTGAAGCTTTCTTT. Translating it yields CASSRSSNRGIPEAFF.